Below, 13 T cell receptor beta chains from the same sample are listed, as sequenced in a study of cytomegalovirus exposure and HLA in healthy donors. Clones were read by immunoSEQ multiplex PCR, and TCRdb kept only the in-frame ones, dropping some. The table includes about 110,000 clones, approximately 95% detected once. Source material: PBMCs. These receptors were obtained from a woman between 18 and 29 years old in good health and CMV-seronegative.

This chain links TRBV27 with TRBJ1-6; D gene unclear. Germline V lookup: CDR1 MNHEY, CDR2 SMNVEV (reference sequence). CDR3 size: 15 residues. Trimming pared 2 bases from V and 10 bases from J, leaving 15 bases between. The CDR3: CASSLEGRPSSPLHF. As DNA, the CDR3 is TGTGCCAGCAGTTTAGAGGGCCGCCCTTCCTCACCCCTCCACTTT.

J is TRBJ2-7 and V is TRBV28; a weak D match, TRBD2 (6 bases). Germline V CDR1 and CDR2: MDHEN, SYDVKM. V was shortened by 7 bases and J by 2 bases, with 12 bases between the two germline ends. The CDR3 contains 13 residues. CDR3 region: CASMGGATYEQYF. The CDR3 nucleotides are TGTGCCAGCATGGGGGGTGCAACCTACGAGCAGTACTTC.

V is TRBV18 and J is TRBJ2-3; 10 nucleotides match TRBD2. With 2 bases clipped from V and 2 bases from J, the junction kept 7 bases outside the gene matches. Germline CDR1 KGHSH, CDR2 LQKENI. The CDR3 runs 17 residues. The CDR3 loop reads CASSPAGLAAITDTQYF. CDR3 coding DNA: TGTGCCAGCTCACCAGCCGGACTAGCGGCTATCACAGATACGCAGTATTTT.

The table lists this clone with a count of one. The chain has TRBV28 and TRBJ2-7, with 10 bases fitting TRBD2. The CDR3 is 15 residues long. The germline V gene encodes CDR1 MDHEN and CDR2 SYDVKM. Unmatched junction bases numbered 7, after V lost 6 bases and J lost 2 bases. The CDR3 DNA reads TGTGCCAGCAGAAGGCAACTAGCGGGGACCTACGAGCAGTACTTC. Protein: CASRRQLAGTYEQYF.

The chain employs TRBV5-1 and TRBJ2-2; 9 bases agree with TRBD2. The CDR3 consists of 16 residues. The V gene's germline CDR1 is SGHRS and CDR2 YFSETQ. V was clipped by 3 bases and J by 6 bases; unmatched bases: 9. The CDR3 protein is CASSSPAGGPPGELFF. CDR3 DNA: TGCGCCAGCAGCTCCCCGGCGGGGGGGCCCCCCGGGGAGCTGTTTTTT.

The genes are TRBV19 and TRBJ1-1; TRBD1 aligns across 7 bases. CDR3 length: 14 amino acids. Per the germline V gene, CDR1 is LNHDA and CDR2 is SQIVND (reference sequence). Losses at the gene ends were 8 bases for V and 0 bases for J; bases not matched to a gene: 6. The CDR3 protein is CASGRGYVNTEAFF. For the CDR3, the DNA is TGTGCCAGTGGCAGGGGGTACGTGAACACTGAAGCTTTCTTT.

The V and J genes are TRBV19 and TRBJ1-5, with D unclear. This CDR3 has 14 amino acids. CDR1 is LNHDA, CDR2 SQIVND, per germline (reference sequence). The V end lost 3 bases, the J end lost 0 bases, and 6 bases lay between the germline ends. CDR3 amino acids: CASSIQVSNQPQHF. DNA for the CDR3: TGTGCCAGTAGTATTCAGGTTAGCAATCAGCCCCAGCATTTT.

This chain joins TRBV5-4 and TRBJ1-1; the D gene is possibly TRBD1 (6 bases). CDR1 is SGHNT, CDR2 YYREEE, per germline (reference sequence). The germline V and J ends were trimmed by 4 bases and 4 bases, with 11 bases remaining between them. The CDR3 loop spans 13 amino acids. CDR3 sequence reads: CASSGLTGTEAFF. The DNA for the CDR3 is TGTGCCAGCAGCGGACTGACAGGCACTGAAGCTTTCTTT.

CDR3 amino acids: CASSPTGSTNQPQHF. The CDR3, as DNA: TGTGCCAGCAGCCCGACAGGGTCTACGAATCAGCCCCAGCATTTT. This sequence joins TRBV6-6 and TRBJ1-5; 7 positions agree with TRBD1. Losses at the gene ends were 6 bases for V and 4 bases for J; bases not matched to a gene: 9. Germline lookup yields CDR1 MNHNY and CDR2 SVGAGI (reference sequence). The CDR3 loop spans 15 amino acids.

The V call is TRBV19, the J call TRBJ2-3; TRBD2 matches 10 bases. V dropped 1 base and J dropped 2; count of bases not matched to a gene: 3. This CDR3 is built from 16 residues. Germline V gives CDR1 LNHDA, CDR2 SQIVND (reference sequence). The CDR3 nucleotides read TGTGCCAGTAGTATAGTAGCGGGGGGTTTCACAGATACGCAGTATTTT. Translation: CASSIVAGGFTDTQYF.

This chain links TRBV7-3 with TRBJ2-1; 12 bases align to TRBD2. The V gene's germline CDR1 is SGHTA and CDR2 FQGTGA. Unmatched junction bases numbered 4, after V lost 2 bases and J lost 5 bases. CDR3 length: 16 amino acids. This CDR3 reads CASSLALAGGNNEQFF. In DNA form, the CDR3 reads TGTGCCAGCAGCTTAGCCCTAGCGGGGGGGAACAATGAGCAGTTCTTC.

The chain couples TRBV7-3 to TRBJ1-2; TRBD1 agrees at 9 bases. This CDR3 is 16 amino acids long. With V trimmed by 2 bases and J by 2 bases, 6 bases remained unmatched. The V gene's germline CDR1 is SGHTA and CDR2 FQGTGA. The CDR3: CASSLSGTGTNYGYTF. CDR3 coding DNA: TGTGCCAGCAGCTTATCGGGGACAGGGACCAACTATGGCTACACCTTC.

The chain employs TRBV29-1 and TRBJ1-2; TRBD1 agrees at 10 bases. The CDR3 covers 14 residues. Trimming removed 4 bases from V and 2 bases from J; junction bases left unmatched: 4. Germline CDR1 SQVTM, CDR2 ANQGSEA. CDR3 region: CSVAPDRGNYGYTF. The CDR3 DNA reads TGCAGCGTTGCCCCGGACAGGGGGAACTATGGCTACACCTTC.